The 9 T cell receptor beta chains given below trace back to one sample, sequenced in a study of cytomegalovirus exposure and HLA in healthy donors. Assay used: immunoSEQ multiplex PCR; TCRdb lists only in-frame clones, some missing. The sample includes 38,000 or so clones, roughly 93% of them seen just once. The sequenced material came from PBMCs. The receptor source for this set is a man between 18 and 35 years old in good health and CMV-seronegative.

The CDR3 protein is CACSGSSYNEQFF. CDR3 nucleotide sequence: TGTGCCTGTAGCGGTAGCTCCTACAATGAGCAGTTCTTC. The V gene is TRBV6-5, the J gene TRBJ2-1; D might be TRBD2 (6 bases). Per germline, CDR1 MNHEY and CDR2 SVGAGI. This CDR3 region has 13 residues. Trimming left V 11 bases short and J 0 bases short, with 11 bases between.

This chain links TRBV19 with TRBJ1-1, with 11 bases aligning to TRBD1. The V gene end was trimmed by 5 bases and the J gene end by 2 bases; junction bases not matched to a gene: 4. CDR1 is LNHDA and CDR2 is SQIVND in the germline V gene (reference sequence). This CDR3 has 15 amino acids. CDR3 nucleotide sequence: TGTGCCAGTAGTGCAGGGACAGGGGGAAACACTGAAGCTTTCTTT. Protein product: CASSAGTGGNTEAFF.

The V call is TRBV29-1, the J call TRBJ2-5, with D perhaps matching TRBD1 (5 bases). This CDR3 has 10 amino acids. Germline V gene lookup returns CDR1 SQVTM and CDR2 ANQGSEA. The V end was cut by 2 bases, the J end by 10 bases, with 8 bases between. The CDR3 region is CSVELQGQYF. The CDR3 nucleotides are TGCAGCGTTGAACTCCAGGGCCAGTACTTC. Using reference TRBV29-1 and TRBJ2-5 for the parts outside the CDR3, the full variable domain is SAVISQKPSRDICQRGTSLTIQCQVDSQVTMMFWYRQQPGQSLTLIATANQGSEATYESGFVIDKFPISRPNLTFSTLTVSNMSPEDSSIYLCSVELQGQYFGPGTRLLVL.

The V call is TRBV30, the J call TRBJ1-1; weak D call: TRBD1 (5 bases). CDR3 size: 15 residues. Deletions cut 2 bases from V and 8 bases from J, with 21 bases between. CDR1 is GTSNPN, CDR2 SVGIG, per germline (reference sequence). The CDR3 DNA reads as TGTGCCTGGAGTATCTCAGGAAGGGACTACTTGGAAGCTTTCTTT. Amino acids: CAWSISGRDYLEAFF.

The V and J genes are TRBV10-1 and TRBJ2-3, with TRBD2 as a possible D gene (5 bases). V was clipped by 3 bases and J by 1 base, with 11 bases between them. From germline, CDR1 is WNHNN and CDR2 SYGVQD (reference sequence). CDR3 length equals 15 residues. The chain's CDR3 is CASSERGIRTDTQYF. DNA for the CDR3: TGCGCCAGCAGTGAAAGAGGGATTCGCACAGATACGCAGTATTTT.

The chain recombines TRBV6-1 with TRBJ2-7; a weak D match, TRBD1 (5 bases). The CDR3 covers 15 residues. V shed 4 bases and J shed 1 base, with 14 bases lying between them. CDR1 MNHNS and CDR2 SASEGT come from the germline V gene. The CDR3 protein is CASSAPGQGSYEQYF. CDR3 in DNA: TGTGCCAGCAGTGCCCCTGGGCAGGGTTCCTACGAGCAGTACTTC.

The rearrangement uses TRBV19 and TRBJ1-1, with D tentatively TRBD1 (5 bases). V dropped 8 bases and J dropped 7 bases, with 14 bases sitting between them. The CDR3 totals 12 residues. CDR1 LNHDA and CDR2 SQIVND come from the germline V gene (reference sequence). The DNA of the CDR3 is TGTGCCAGTGGCGAATTACAGGTTGAAGCTTTCTTT. It translates to CASGELQVEAFF.

The chain is built from TRBV28 and TRBJ2-2; unclear D gene. The CDR3 length is 17 residues. Germline-derived CDR1 and CDR2 are MDHEN and SYDVKM. The V and J ends lost 5 bases and 0 bases respectively, with 16 bases between them. Here the CDR3 DNA reads TGTGCCAGCAGTCCCCCTGGCGGCTTATCGAACACCGGGGAGCTGTTTTTT. Residues: CASSPPGGLSNTGELFF.

The chain uses TRBV28 and TRBJ2-7; the D gene is possibly TRBD1 (5 bases). V lost 6 bases to trimming and J lost 5 bases, with 20 bases between them. The CDR3 is 15 residues long. CDR1 and CDR2 from the germline V gene are MDHEN and SYDVKM. The CDR3 protein is CASSPQGRAADEQYF. As DNA, the CDR3 is TGTGCCAGCAGCCCTCAGGGAAGGGCCGCGGACGAGCAGTACTTC.